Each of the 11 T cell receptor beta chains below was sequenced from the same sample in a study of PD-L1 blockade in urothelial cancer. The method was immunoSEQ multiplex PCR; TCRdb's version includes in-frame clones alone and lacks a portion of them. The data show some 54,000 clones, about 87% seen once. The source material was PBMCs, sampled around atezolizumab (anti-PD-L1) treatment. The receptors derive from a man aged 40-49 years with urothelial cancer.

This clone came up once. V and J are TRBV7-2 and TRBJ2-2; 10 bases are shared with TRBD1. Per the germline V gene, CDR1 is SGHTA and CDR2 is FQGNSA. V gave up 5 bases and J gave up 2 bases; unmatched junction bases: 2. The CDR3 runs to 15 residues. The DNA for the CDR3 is TGTGCCAGCAGCCAGACAGGGGGCAACACCGGGGAGCTGTTTTTT. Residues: CASSQTGGNTGELFF.

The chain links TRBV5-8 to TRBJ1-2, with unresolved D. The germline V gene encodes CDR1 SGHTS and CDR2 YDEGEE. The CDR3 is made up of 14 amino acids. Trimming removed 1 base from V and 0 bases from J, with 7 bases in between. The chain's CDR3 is CASSLIQANYGYTF. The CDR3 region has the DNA TGTGCCAGCAGCTTGATACAAGCTAACTATGGCTACACCTTC. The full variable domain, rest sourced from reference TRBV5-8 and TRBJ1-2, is EAGVTQSPTHLIKTRGQQATLRCSPISGHTSVYWYQQALGLGLQFLLWYDEGEERNRGNFPPRFSGRQFPNYSSELNVNALELEDSALYLCASSLIQANYGYTFGSGTRLTVV.

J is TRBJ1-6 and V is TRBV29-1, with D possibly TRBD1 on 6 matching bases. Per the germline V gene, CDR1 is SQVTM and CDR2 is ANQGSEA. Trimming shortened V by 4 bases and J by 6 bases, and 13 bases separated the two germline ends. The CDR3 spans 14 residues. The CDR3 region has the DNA TGCAGCGTTGGGGGAACAGGGAGTAATTCACCCCTCCACTTT. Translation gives CSVGGTGSNSPLHF.

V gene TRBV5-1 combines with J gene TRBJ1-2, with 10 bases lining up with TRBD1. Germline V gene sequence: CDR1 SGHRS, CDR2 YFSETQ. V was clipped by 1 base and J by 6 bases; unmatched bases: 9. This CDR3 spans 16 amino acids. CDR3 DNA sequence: TGCGCCAGCAGCTTGAATCCGGGACAGGGGAGGGATGGCTACACCTTC. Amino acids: CASSLNPGQGRDGYTF.

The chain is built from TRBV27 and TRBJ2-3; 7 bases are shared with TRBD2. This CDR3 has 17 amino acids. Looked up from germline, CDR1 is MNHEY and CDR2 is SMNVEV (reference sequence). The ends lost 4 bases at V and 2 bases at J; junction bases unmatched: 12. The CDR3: CASSWRPASGLTDTQYF. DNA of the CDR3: TGTGCCAGCAGTTGGAGACCGGCTAGCGGACTCACAGATACGCAGTATTTT.

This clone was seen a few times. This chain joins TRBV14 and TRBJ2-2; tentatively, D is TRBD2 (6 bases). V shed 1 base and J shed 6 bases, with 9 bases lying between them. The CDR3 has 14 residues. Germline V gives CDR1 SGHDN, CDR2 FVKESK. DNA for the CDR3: TGTGCCAGCAGCCAAGGACTAGGCCCCGGGGAGCTGTTTTTT. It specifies CASSQGLGPGELFF.

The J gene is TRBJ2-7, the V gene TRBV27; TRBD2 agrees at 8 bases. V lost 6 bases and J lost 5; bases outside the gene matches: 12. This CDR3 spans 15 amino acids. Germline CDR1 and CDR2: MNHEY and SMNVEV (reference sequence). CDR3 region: CASSRGGFSLHEQYF. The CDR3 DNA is TGTGCCAGCAGCCGGGGGGGGTTCTCCCTCCACGAGCAGTACTTC.

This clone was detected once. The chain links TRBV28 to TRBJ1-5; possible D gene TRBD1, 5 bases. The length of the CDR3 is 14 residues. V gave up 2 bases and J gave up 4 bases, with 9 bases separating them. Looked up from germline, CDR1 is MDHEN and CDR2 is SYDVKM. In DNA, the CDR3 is TGTGCCAGCAGTTTAGGGGGAGGAAATCAGCCCCAGCATTTT. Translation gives CASSLGGGNQPQHF.

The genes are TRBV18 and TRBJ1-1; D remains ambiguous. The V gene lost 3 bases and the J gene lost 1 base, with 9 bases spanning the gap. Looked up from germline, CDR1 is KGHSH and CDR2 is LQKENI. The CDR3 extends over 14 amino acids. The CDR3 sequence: CASSPSAKNTEAFF. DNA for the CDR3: TGTGCCAGCTCACCGAGCGCCAAGAACACTGAAGCTTTCTTT.

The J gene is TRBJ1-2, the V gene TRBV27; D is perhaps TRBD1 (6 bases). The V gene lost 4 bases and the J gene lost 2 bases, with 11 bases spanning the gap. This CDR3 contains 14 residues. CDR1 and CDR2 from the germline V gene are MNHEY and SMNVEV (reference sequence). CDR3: CASSSRTANYGYTF. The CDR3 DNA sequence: TGTGCCAGCAGTTCCCGGACAGCCAACTATGGCTACACCTTC.

The CDR3 DNA reads as TGTGCCAGCGGGTCCGGGGAGGGCTATGGCTACACCTTC. Its translation: CASGSGEGYGYTF. The genes are TRBV27 and TRBJ1-2; D ambiguous. Germline lookup yields CDR1 MNHEY and CDR2 SMNVEV (reference sequence). CDR3 length: 13 residues. V shed 8 bases and J shed 4 bases, with 14 bases lying between them.